Below, 12 T cell receptor beta chains from the same sample are listed, as sequenced in a study of T cell repertoires in cytomegalovirus infection. TCRdb fed the reads into MiXCR, producing one record per CDR3 protein. The data show under 300,000 distinct CDR3 sequences, 12% seen once. The sequencing input was PBMCs. Every receptor here comes from a human donor in good health (CMV status not recorded). Some clones in this sample may be carry-over from other donors' samples.

The sample holds a few counts of this clonotype. The chain couples TRBV28 to TRBJ2-3, with D perhaps TRBD1 (6 bases). Trimming cost V 4 bases and J 3 bases, with 11 bases left between them. Germline CDR1 MDHEN, CDR2 SYDVKM. The CDR3 spans 14 residues. The CDR3 loop is CASSSGTRTDTQYF. The DNA for the CDR3 is TGTGCCAGCAGTTCCGGGACACGGACAGATACGCAGTATTTT.

The table lists this clonotype with many counts. The chain joins TRBV7-3 to TRBJ2-2; D uncertain. The CDR3 is 14 residues long. Per germline, CDR1 SGHTA and CDR2 FQGTGA. Trimming removed 3 bases from V and 0 bases from J, with 5 bases in between. CDR3 nucleotides: TGTGCCAGCAGCTTGCTGGCGAACACCGGGGAGCTGTTTTTT. This translates into CASSLLANTGELFF.

The rearrangement joins TRBV7-4 to TRBJ2-7, with D perhaps TRBD1 or TRBD2 (5 bases each). Germline assignment: CDR1 SGHVT and CDR2 SQSDAQ. This CDR3 contains 13 residues. Trimming left V 5 bases short and J 7 bases short, with 15 bases between. This CDR3 is CASSADWAGEQYF. The CDR3 nucleotides are TGTGCCAGCAGCGCGGACTGGGCAGGGGAGCAGTACTTC.

In this sample, this clonotype turned up many times. The rearrangement uses TRBV7-2 and TRBJ2-1; D is possibly TRBD2 (5 bases). This CDR3 has 14 residues. Looked up from germline, CDR1 is SGHTA and CDR2 is FQGNSA. With 5 bases removed from V and 9 bases from J, the gap between germline ends came to 17 bases. The DNA of the CDR3 is TGTGCCAGCAGCCCCCGTAGGAGGAGTGGTGAGCAGTTCTTC. Amino acid sequence: CASSPRRRSGEQFF.

The genes are TRBV6-2 or TRBV6-3 and TRBJ2-5, with 8 bases that match TRBD2. Germline V gives CDR1 MNHEY, CDR2 SVGEGT. The CDR3 contains 14 residues. With 9 bases clipped from V and 3 bases from J, the junction kept 9 bases outside the gene matches. Written as DNA, the CDR3 is TGTGCCAGTTTGGACGGGGGGGAAAAAGAGACCCAGTACTTC. This translates into CASLDGGEKETQYF.

The chain is built from TRBV19 and TRBJ1-1, with unresolved D. CDR1 and CDR2 (germline): LNHDA, SQIVND (reference sequence). This CDR3 has 17 amino acids. The ends were cut back, 7 bases at V and 0 bases at J, with 21 bases in the middle. Here the CDR3 DNA reads TGTGCCAGTAATAACGGTGTGCGAATGGGGATGAACACTGAAGCTTTCTTT. Protein sequence: CASNNGVRMGMNTEAFF.

This clonotype was picked up many times. The chain joins TRBV7-2 to TRBJ2-3, with D hard to call. The CDR3 is 17 residues long. Germline loops: CDR1 SGHTA, CDR2 FQGNSA. With 2 bases removed from V and 0 bases from J, the gap between germline ends came to 15 bases. The CDR3 sequence: CASSLRNAGSSTDTQYF. In DNA form, the CDR3 reads TGTGCCAGCAGCTTAAGGAATGCAGGTTCTAGCACAGATACGCAGTATTTT.

The chain joins TRBV5-1 to TRBJ2-1; the D is unclear. Trimming stripped 2 bases from V and 7 bases from J, with 13 bases between. The germline V gene has CDR1 SGHRS and CDR2 YFSETQ. CDR3 length: 14 residues. The CDR3 loop is CASSFDAGLNEQFF. For the CDR3, the DNA is TGCGCCAGCAGCTTCGATGCAGGATTAAATGAGCAGTTCTTC.

This chain links TRBV20-1 with TRBJ2-3; D unresolved. This CDR3 contains 15 residues. The germline CDR1 and CDR2 sequences are DFQATT and SNEGSKA (reference sequence). Trimming took 4 bases from V and 0 from J, leaving 14 bases between them. The CDR3 region has the DNA TGCAGTGCTATTATGGCGGAGATAAGCACAGATACGCAGTATTTT. Translating it yields CSAIMAEISTDTQYF.

This clonotype was counted only a few times. The chain recombines TRBV20-1 with TRBJ1-2, with D tentatively TRBD1 (6 bases). Trimming shortened V by 1 base and J by 8 bases, and 17 bases separated the two germline ends. Germline V gene data show CDR1 as DFQATT and CDR2 as SNEGSKA (reference sequence). This CDR3 is 14 amino acids long. CDR3 in amino acids: CSARGGRGRKGYTF. The DNA for the CDR3 is TGCAGTGCTAGAGGCGGCAGGGGAAGGAAGGGCTACACCTTC.

In its sample, this clonotype was seen many times. The chain combines TRBV7-2 with TRBJ2-2; 8 bases align to TRBD1. Germline loops: CDR1 SGHTA, CDR2 FQGNSA. This CDR3 has 15 amino acids. V gave up 4 bases and J gave up 4 bases; unmatched junction bases: 5. This CDR3 reads CASSSQTGGTGELFF. The CDR3 DNA sequence: TGTGCCAGCAGCTCGCAAACAGGGGGCACCGGGGAGCTGTTTTTT.

This clonotype was found many times. The genes are TRBV28 and TRBJ2-5; D unclear. Trimming took off 6 bases at V and 3 bases at J, with 17 bases between the two ends. This CDR3 contains 15 residues. In germline, CDR1 is MDHEN, CDR2 SYDVKM. CDR3 protein: CASSLGRSYEETQYF. The CDR3 DNA reads as TGTGCCAGCAGCTTAGGACGGAGCTATGAAGAGACCCAGTACTTC. Looking up the rest from reference TRBV28 and TRBJ2-5 gives the full variable domain: DVKVTQSSRYLVKRTGEKVFLECVQDMDHENMFWYRQDPGLGLRLIYFSYDVKMKEKGDIPEGYSVSREKKERFSLILESASTNQTSMYLCASSLGRSYEETQYFGPGTRLLVL.